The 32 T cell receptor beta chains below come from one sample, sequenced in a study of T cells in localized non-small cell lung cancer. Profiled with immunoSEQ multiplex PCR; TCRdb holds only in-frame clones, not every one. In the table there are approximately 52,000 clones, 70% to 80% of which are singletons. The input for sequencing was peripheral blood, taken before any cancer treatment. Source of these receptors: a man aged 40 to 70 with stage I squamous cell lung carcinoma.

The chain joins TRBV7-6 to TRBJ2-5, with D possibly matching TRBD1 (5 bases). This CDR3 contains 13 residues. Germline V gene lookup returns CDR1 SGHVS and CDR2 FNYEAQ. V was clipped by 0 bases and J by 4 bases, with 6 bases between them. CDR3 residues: CASSLAQGETQYF. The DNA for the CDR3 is TGTGCCAGCAGCTTAGCGCAGGGAGAGACCCAGTACTTC.

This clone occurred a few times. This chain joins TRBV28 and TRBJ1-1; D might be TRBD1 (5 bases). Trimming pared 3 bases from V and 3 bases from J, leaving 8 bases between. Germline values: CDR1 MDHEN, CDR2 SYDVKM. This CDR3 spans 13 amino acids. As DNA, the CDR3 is TGTGCCAGCAGTTTTGGGGGTTACACTGAAGCTTTCTTT. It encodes CASSFGGYTEAFF.

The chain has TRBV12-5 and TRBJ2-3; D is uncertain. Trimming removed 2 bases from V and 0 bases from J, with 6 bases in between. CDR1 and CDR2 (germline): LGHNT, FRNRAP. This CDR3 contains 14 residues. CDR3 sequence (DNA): TGTGCTAGTGGTTTGTCGACAAGCACAGATACGCAGTATTTT. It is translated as CASGLSTSTDTQYF.

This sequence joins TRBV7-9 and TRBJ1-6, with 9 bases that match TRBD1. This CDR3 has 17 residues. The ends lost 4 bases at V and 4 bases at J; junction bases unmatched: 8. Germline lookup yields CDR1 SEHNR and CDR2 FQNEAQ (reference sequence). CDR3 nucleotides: TGTGCCAGCAGCTCGCAGGACAGGGGCCCTTATAATTCACCCCTCCACTTT. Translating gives CASSSQDRGPYNSPLHF.

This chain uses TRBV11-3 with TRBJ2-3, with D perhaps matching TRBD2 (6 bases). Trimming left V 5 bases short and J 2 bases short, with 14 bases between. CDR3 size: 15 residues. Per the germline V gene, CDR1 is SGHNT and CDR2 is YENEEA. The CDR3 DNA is TGTGCCAGCAGCCTCCGGGACTCGCCCACAGATACGCAGTATTTT. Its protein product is CASSLRDSPTDTQYF.

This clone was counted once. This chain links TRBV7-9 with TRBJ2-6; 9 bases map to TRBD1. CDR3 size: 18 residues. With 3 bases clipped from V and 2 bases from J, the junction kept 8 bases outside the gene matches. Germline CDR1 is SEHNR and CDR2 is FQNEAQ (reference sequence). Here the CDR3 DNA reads TGTGCCAGCAGCTTTCAACCGGGACAGGGTGCTGGGGCCAACGTCCTGACTTTC. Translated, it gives CASSFQPGQGAGANVLTF.

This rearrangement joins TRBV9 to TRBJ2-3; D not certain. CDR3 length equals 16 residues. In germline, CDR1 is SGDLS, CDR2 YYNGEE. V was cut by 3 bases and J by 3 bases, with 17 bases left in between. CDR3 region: CASSELGRVPTDTQYF. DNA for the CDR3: TGTGCCAGCAGCGAATTAGGAAGGGTCCCAACAGATACGCAGTATTTT.

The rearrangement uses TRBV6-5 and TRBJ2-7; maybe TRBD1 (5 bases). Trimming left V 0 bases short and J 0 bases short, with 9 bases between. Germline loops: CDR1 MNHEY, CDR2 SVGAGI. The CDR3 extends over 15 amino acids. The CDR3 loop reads CASSYSRTFSYEQYF. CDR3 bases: TGTGCCAGCAGTTACTCAAGGACATTCTCCTACGAGCAGTACTTC.

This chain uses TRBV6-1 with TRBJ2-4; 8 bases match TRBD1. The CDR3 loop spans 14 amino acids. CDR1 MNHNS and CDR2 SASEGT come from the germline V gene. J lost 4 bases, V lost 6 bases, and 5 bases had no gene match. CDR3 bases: TGTGCCAGCAGAGAGGGGACAGGAAAAAACATTCAGTACTTC. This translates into CASREGTGKNIQYF.

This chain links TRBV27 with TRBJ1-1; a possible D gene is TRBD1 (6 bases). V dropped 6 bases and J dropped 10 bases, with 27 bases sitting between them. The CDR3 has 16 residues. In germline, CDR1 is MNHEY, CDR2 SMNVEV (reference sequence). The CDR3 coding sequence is TGTGCCAGCAGACCGGGGGGGCCAGATCGGGGATTCGGAGCTTTCTTT. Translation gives CASRPGGPDRGFGAFF.

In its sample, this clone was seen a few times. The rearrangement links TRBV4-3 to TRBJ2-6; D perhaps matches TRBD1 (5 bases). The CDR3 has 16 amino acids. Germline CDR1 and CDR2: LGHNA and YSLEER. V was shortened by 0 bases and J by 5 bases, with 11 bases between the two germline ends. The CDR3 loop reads CASSQDRGSWANVLTF. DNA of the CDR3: TGCGCCAGCAGCCAAGATAGGGGATCCTGGGCCAACGTCCTGACTTTC.

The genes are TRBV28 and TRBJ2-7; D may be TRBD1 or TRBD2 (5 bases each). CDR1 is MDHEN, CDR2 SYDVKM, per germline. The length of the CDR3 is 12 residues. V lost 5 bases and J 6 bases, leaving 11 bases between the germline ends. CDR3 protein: CASSRWGSEQYF. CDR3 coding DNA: TGTGCCAGCAGTCGTTGGGGGTCCGAGCAGTACTTC.

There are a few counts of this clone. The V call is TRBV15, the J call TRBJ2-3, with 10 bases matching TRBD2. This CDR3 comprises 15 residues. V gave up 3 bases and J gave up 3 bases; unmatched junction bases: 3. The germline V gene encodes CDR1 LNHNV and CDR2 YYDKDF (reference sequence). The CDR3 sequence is CATSSGLAVTDTQYF. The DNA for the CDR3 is TGTGCCACCAGCAGCGGACTAGCGGTTACAGATACGCAGTATTTT.

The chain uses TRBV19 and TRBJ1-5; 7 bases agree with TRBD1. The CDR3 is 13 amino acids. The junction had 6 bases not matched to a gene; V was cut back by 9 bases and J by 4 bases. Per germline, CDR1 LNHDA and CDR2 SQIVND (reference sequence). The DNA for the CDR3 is TGTGCCAGCACCGGGACAGATAATCAGCCCCAGCATTTT. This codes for CASTGTDNQPQHF.

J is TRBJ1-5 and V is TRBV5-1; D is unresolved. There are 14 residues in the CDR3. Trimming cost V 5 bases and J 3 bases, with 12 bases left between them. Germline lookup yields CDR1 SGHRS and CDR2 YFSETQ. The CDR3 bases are TGCGCCAGCAGTGACGGCTCATTCAATCAGCCCCAGCATTTT. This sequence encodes CASSDGSFNQPQHF.

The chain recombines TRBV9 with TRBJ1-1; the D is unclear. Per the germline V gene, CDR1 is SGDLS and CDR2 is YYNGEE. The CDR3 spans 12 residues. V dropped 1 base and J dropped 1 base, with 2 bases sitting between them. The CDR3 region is CASSVRNTEAFF. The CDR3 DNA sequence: TGTGCCAGCAGCGTACGGAACACTGAAGCTTTCTTT.

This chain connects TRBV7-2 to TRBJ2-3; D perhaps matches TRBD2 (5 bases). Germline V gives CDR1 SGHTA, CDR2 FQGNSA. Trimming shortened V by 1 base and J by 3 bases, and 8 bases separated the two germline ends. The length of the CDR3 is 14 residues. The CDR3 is CASSLGTRTDTQYF. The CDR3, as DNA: TGTGCCAGCAGCTTAGGGACTCGAACAGATACGCAGTATTTT.

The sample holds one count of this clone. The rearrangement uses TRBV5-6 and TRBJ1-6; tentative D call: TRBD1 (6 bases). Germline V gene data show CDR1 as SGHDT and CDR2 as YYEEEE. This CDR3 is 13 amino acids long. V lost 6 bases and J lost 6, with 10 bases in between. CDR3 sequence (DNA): TGTGCCAGCACGGACAGTACTAATTCACCCCTCCACTTT. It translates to CASTDSTNSPLHF.

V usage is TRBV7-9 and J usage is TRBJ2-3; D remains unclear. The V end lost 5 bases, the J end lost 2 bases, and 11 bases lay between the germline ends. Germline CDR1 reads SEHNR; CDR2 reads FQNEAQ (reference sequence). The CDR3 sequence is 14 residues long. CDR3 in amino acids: CASSQIDLTDTQYF. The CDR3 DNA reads TGTGCCAGCAGCCAAATAGACCTCACAGATACGCAGTATTTT.

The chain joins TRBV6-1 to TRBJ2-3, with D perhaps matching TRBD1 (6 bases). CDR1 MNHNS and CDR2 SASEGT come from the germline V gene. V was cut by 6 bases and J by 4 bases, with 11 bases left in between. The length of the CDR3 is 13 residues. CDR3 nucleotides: TGTGCCAGCAGAAAAACAGGGTCAGATACGCAGTATTTT. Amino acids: CASRKTGSDTQYF.

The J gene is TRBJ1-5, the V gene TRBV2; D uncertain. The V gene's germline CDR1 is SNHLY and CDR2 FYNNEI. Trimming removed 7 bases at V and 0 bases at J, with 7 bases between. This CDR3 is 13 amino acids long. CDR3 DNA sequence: TGTGCCAGCAAAGCCAATAGCAATCAGCCCCAGCATTTT. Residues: CASKANSNQPQHF.

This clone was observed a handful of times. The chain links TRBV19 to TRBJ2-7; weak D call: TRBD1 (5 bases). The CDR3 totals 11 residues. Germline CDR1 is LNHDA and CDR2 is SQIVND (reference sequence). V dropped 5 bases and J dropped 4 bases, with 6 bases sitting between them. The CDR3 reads CASSQGYEQYF. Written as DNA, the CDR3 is TGTGCCAGTAGTCAGGGTTACGAGCAGTACTTC.

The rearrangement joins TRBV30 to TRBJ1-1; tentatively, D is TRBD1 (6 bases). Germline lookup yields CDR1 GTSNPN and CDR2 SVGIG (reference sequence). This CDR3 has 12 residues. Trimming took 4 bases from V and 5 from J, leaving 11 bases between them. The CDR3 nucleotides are TGTGCCTGGACCCAAGGGGGAACTGAAGCTTTCTTT. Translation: CAWTQGGTEAFF.

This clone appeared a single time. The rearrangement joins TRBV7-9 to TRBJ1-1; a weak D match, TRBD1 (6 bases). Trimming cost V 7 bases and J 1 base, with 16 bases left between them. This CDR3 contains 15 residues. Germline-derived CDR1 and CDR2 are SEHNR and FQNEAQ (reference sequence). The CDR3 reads CASTYHRVKNTEAFF. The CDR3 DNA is TGTGCCAGCACCTATCACAGGGTCAAGAACACTGAAGCTTTCTTT. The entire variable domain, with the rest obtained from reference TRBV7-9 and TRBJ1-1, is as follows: DTGVSQNPRHKITKRGQNVTFRCDPISEHNRLYWYRQTLGQGPEFLTYFQNEAQLEKSRLLSDRFSAERPKGSFSTLEIQRTEQGDSAMYLCASTYHRVKNTEAFFGQGTRLTVV.

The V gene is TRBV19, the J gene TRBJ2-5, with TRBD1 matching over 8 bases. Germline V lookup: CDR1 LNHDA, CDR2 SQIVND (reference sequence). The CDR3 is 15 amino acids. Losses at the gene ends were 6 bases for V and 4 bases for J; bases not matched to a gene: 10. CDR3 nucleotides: TGTGCCAGTAGCGCCTCGGACAGGGCCGGAGAGACCCAGTACTTC. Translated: CASSASDRAGETQYF.

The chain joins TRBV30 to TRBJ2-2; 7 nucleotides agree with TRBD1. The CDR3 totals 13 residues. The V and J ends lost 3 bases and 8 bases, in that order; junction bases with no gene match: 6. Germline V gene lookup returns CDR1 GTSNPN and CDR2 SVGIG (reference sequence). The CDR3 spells CAWRGTVRGELFF. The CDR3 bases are TGTGCCTGGAGGGGGACAGTCCGTGGGGAGCTGTTTTTT.

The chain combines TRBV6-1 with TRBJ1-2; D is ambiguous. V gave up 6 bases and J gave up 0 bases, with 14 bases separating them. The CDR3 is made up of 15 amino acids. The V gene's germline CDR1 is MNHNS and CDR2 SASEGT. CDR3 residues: CASSTSAWTNYGYTF. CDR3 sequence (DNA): TGTGCCAGCAGCACGTCAGCTTGGACTAACTATGGCTACACCTTC.

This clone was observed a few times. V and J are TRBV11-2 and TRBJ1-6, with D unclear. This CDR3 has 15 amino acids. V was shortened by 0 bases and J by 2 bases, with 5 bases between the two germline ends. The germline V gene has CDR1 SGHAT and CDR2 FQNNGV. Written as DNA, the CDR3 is TGTGCCAGCAGCTTAGACAGGCCCTATAATTCACCCCTCCACTTT. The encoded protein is CASSLDRPYNSPLHF.

Here the CDR3 reads CASSIVRSVRTDTQYF. The CDR3 DNA reads TGTGCCAGTAGTATAGTTCGGTCGGTTCGCACAGATACGCAGTATTTT. The genes are TRBV19 and TRBJ2-3; D gene uncertain. Germline loops: CDR1 LNHDA, CDR2 SQIVND (reference sequence). Between the trimmed V and J ends, which lost 1 base and 1 base, there was a span of 12 bases. The CDR3 spans 16 residues.

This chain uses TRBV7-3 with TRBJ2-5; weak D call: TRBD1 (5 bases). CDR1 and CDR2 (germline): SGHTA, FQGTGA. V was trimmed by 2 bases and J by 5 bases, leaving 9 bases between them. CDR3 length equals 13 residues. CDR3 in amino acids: CASSLLRGETQYF. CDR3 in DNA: TGTGCCAGCAGCTTACTAAGGGGCGAGACCCAGTACTTC.

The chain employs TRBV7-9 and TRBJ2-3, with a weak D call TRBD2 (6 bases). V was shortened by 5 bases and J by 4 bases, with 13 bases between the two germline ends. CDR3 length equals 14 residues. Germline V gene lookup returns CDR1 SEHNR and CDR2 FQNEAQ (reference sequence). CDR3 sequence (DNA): TGTGCCAGCAGCCTGAGACTAGGCGCAGATACGCAGTATTTT. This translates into CASSLRLGADTQYF. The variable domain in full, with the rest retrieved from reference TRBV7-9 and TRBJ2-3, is DTGVSQNPRHKITKRGQNVTFRCDPISEHNRLYWYRQTLGQGPEFLTYFQNEAQLEKSRLLSDRFSAERPKGSFSTLEIQRTEQGDSAMYLCASSLRLGADTQYFGPGTRLTVL.

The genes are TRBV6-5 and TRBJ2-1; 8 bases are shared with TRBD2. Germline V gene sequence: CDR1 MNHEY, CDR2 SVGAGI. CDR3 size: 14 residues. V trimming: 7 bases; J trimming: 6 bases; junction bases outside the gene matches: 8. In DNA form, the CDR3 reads TGTGCCAGCATGAAAGCGGGGGACCTCAATGAGCAGTTCTTC. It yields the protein CASMKAGDLNEQFF.